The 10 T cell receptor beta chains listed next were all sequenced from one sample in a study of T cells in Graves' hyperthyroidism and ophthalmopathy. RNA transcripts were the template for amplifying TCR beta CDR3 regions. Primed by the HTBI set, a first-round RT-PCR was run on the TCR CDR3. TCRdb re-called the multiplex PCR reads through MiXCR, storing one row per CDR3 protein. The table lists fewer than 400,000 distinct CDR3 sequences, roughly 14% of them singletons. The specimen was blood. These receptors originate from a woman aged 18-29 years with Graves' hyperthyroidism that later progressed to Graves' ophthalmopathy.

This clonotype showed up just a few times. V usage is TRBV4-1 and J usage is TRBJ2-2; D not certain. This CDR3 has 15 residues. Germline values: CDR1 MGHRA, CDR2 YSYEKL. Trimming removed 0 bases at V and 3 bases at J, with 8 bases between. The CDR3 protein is CASSQEGWDTGELFF. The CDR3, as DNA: TGCGCCAGCAGCCAAGAAGGGTGGGACACCGGGGAGCTGTTTTTT.

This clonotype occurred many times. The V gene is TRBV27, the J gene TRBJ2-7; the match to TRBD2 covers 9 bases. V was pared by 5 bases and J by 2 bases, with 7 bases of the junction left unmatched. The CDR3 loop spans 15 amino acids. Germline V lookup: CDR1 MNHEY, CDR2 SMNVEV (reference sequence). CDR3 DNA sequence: TGTGCCAGCAGTCCTCTAGCGGGACAAACCTACGAGCAGTACTTC. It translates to CASSPLAGQTYEQYF.

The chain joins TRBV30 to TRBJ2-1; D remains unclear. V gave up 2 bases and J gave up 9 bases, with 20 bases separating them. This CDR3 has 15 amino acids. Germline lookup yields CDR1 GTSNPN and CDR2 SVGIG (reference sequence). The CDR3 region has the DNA TGTGCCTGGAGTCTAACGGCGGATCCCTCCGCTGAGCAGTTCTTC. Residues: CAWSLTADPSAEQFF. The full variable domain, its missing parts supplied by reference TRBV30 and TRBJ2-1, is SQTIHQWPATLVQPVGSPLSLECTVEGTSNPNLYWYRQAAGRGLQLLFYSVGIGQISSEVPQNLSASRPQDRQFILSSKKLLLSDSGFYLCAWSLTADPSAEQFFGPGTRLTVL.

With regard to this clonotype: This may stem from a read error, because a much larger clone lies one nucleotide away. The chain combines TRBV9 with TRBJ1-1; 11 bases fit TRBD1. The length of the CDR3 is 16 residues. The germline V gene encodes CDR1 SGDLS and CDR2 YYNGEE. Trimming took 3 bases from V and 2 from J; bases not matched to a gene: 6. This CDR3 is CASSAPGQGENTEAFF. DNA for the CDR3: TGTGCCAGCAGCGCACCGGGACAGGGGGAAAACACTGAAGCTTTCTTT.

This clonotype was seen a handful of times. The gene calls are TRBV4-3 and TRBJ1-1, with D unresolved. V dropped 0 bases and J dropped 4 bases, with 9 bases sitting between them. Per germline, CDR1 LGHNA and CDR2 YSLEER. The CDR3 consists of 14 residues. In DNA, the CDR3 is TGCGCCAGCAGCCAAGAATGGTGGGCCACTGAAGCTTTCTTT. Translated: CASSQEWWATEAFF.

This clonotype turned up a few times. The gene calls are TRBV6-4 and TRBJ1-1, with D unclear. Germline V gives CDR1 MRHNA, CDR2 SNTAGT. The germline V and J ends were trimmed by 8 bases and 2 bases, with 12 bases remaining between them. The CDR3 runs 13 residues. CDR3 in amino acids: CASARESNTEAFF. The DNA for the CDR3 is TGTGCCAGCGCGCGGGAATCTAACACTGAAGCTTTCTTT.

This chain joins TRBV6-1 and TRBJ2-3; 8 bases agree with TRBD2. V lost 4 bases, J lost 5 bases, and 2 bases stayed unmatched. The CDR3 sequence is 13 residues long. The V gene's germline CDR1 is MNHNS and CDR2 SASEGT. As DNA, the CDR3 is TGTGCCAGCAGTGCGGGAGGGGTAGATACGCAGTATTTT. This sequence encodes CASSAGGVDTQYF.

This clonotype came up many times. As DNA, the CDR3 is TGCAGTGCTAGTGAGGACACGAGCAATCAGCCCCAGCATTTT. It codes for CSASEDTSNQPQHF. The chain combines TRBV20-1 with TRBJ1-5, with D possibly being TRBD1 (5 bases). V lost 3 bases and J 1 base, leaving 10 bases between the germline ends. The CDR3 sequence is 14 residues long. Germline CDR1 DFQATT, CDR2 SNEGSKA (reference sequence).

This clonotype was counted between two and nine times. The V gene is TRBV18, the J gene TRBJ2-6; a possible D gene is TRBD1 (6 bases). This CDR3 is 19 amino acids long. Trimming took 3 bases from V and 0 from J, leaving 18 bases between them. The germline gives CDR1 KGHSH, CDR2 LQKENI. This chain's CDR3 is CASSPLRDTRGSGANVLTF. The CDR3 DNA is TGTGCCAGCTCACCCCTCCGGGACACTAGAGGCTCTGGGGCCAACGTCCTGACTTTC.

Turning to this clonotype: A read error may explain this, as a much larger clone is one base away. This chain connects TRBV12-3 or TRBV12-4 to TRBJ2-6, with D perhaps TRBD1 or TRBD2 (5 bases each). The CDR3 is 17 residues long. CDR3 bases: TGTGCCAGCAGTTTGGGTAGCGTGACCTCTGGGGCCAACGTCCTGGCTTTC. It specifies CASSLGSVTSGANVLAF.